This entry lists 29 T cell receptor beta chains sequenced from one sample in a study of cytomegalovirus exposure and HLA in healthy donors. 60 Vbeta and 13 Jbeta primers were used in PCR. Generated by immunoSEQ multiplex PCR, the TCRdb table keeps only in-frame clones and is missing some. The repertoire holds 130,000 to 150,000 clones, around 77% seen once, with 2% to 2.5% in the top ten. Sequencing used PBMCs. These receptor sequences come from a young man in good health and CMV-seronegative.

J is TRBJ2-1 and V is TRBV5-1, with D tentatively TRBD2 (5 bases). CDR3 length: 13 residues. V was pared by 4 bases and J by 10 bases, with 15 bases between. Germline-derived CDR1 and CDR2 are SGHRS and YFSETQ. The CDR3 DNA sequence: TGCGCCAGCAGCGAGGACTCTCTGGGGGAGCAGTTCTTC. It translates to CASSEDSLGEQFF. Full variable domain (missing parts from reference TRBV5-1 and TRBJ2-1): KAGVTQTPRYLIKTRGQQVTLSCSPISGHRSVSWYQQTPGQGLQFLFEYFSETQRNKGNFPGRFSGRQFSNSRSEMNVSTLELGDSALYLCASSEDSLGEQFFGPGTRLTVL.

V usage is TRBV7-8 and J usage is TRBJ2-5; D gene ambiguous. The V and J ends lost 5 bases and 5 bases respectively, with 9 bases between them. CDR1 is SGHVS and CDR2 is FQNEAQ in the germline V gene. This CDR3 is built from 12 residues. The DNA of the CDR3 is TGTGCCAGCAGCCCTGGGCTGGAGACCCAGTACTTC. Translating it yields CASSPGLETQYF. The whole variable domain, remainder taken from reference TRBV7-8 and TRBJ2-5, is GAGVSQSPRYKVAKRGQDVALRCDPISGHVSLFWYQQALGQGPEFLTYFQNEAQLDKSGLPSDRFFAERPEGSVSTLKIQRTQQEDSAVYLCASSPGLETQYFGPGTRLLVL.

This clone was detected ten times or more. V is TRBV5-1 and J is TRBJ2-7; 10 positions match TRBD2. With 4 bases clipped from V and 6 bases from J, the junction kept 4 bases outside the gene matches. Germline CDR1 is SGHRS and CDR2 is YFSETQ. The CDR3 length is 13 residues. The CDR3 region is CASSPSGGLEQYF. Here the CDR3 DNA reads TGCGCCAGCAGCCCTAGCGGGGGTCTCGAGCAGTACTTC.

In this sample, this clone turned up a few times. CDR3 coding DNA: TGTGCCAGCAGTGAATTTGGAGAGGGCTCTGGAAACACCATATATTTT. Encoded protein: CASSEFGEGSGNTIYF. The V call is TRBV2, the J call TRBJ1-3, with no clear D. Germline V gene data show CDR1 as SNHLY and CDR2 as FYNNEI. The V and J ends lost 2 bases and 0 bases respectively, with 11 bases between them. This CDR3 has 16 residues.

The V and J genes are TRBV5-1 and TRBJ1-4, with 7 bases lining up with TRBD1. Germline CDR1 and CDR2: SGHRS and YFSETQ. The CDR3 totals 15 residues. Germline trimming cut 2 bases from V and 7 bases from J; bases unmatched to any gene: 8. CDR3 DNA: TGCGCCAGCAGCTTCCGGGACAGCGAGACTGAAAAACTGTTTTTT. Translated, it gives CASSFRDSETEKLFF.

The chain combines TRBV5-4 with TRBJ2-7; possible D gene TRBD1, 5 bases. Per the germline V gene, CDR1 is SGHNT and CDR2 is YYREEE (reference sequence). V gave up 5 bases and J gave up 4 bases, with 10 bases separating them. The CDR3 has 12 amino acids. The CDR3 protein is CASSSQGYEQYF. DNA for the CDR3: TGTGCCAGCAGTTCCCAGGGTTACGAGCAGTACTTC. Full variable domain (remainder filled in from reference TRBV5-4 and TRBJ2-7): ETGVTQSPTHLIKTRGQQVTLRCSSQSGHNTVSWYQQALGQGPQFIFQYYREEENGRGNFPPRFSGLQFPNYSSELNVNALELDDSALYLCASSSQGYEQYFGPGTRLTVT.

This chain connects TRBV7-2 to TRBJ2-7; D unresolved. The CDR3 contains 15 residues. Germline CDR1 and CDR2: SGHTA and FQGNSA. V dropped 5 bases and J dropped 2 bases, with 16 bases sitting between them. CDR3 residues: CASSLLAAITYEQYF. Here the CDR3 DNA reads TGTGCCAGCAGCCTTCTGGCGGCTATTACCTACGAGCAGTACTTC.

Only a few counts were recorded for this clone. The genes are TRBV6-5 and TRBJ1-5; weak D call: TRBD1 (6 bases). The length of the CDR3 is 15 residues. The V end was cut by 2 bases, the J end by 2 bases, with 10 bases between. Germline-derived CDR1 and CDR2 are MNHEY and SVGAGI. CDR3 in amino acids: CASSYGAGGNQPQHF. DNA for the CDR3: TGTGCCAGCAGTTACGGCGCAGGGGGCAATCAGCCCCAGCATTTT.

Concerning this clone itself: The junction shows a germline mismatch at one end, possibly a read error. The chain couples TRBV5-1 to TRBJ2-7; no reliable D call. This CDR3 is built from 13 residues. Germline lookup yields CDR1 SGHRS and CDR2 YFSETQ. CDR3 nucleotides: TGCGCCAGCAGCTTGCCTAGTTCCTCCGAGCAGTACTTC. Its protein is CASSLPSSSEQYF.

A few counts support this clone. This chain links TRBV5-1 with TRBJ1-1; the D gene is possibly TRBD1 (5 bases). This CDR3 has 15 amino acids. CDR1 SGHRS and CDR2 YFSETQ come from the germline V gene. Deletions cut 4 bases from V and 3 bases from J, with 16 bases between. CDR3 loop: CASSAALLGDTEAFF. DNA of the CDR3: TGCGCCAGCAGCGCAGCCCTTCTAGGGGACACTGAAGCTTTCTTT.

The chain carries TRBV5-5 and TRBJ2-2; TRBD1 is a possible D gene (8 bases). This CDR3 has 15 residues. The V end lost 4 bases, the J end lost 8 bases, and 18 bases lay between the germline ends. Per germline, CDR1 SGHKS and CDR2 YYEKEE (reference sequence). The CDR3 coding sequence is TGTGCCAGCAGCGTAGGACAGGGAGGGATGGGGGAGCTGTTTTTT. It encodes CASSVGQGGMGELFF.

V gene TRBV18 combines with J gene TRBJ2-3, with D possibly TRBD1 on 6 matching bases. The V end lost 2 bases, the J end lost 2 bases, and 8 bases lay between the germline ends. Germline lookup yields CDR1 KGHSH and CDR2 LQKENI. This CDR3 comprises 14 residues. This chain's CDR3 is CASSPGQPTDTQYF. The CDR3 region has the DNA TGTGCCAGCTCACCAGGACAGCCCACAGATACGCAGTATTTT.

This chain links TRBV28 with TRBJ2-7; TRBD2 matches 7 bases. This CDR3 is built from 15 residues. Germline values: CDR1 MDHEN, CDR2 SYDVKM. The junction had 6 bases not matched to a gene; V was cut back by 3 bases and J by 1 base. For the CDR3, the DNA is TGTGCCAGCAGTTTTGGAGGGGAGGGTTCCTACGAGCAGTACTTC. It yields the protein CASSFGGEGSYEQYF.

This chain uses TRBV5-6 with TRBJ1-1, with TRBD1 identical over 7 bases. The CDR3 consists of 14 residues. CDR1 SGHDT and CDR2 YYEEEE come from the germline V gene. Trimming cost V 0 bases and J 11 bases; bases outside gene matches: 10. CDR3 amino acids: CASSLEDRQRGAFF. CDR3 nucleotide sequence: TGTGCCAGCAGCTTGGAGGACAGGCAGCGGGGGGCTTTCTTT.

The rearrangement links TRBV7-9 to TRBJ2-3, with D unresolved. Between the trimmed V and J ends, which lost 2 bases and 2 bases, there was a span of 11 bases. Germline V lookup: CDR1 SEHNR, CDR2 FQNEAQ (reference sequence). The CDR3 has 15 amino acids. The CDR3 region has the DNA TGTGCCAGCAGCTTACGCGGCGGTGACACAGATACGCAGTATTTT. Protein product: CASSLRGGDTDTQYF.

This chain connects TRBV9 to TRBJ1-2; D may be TRBD1 (5 bases). The germline gives CDR1 SGDLS, CDR2 YYNGEE. V gave up 0 bases and J gave up 8 bases, with 14 bases separating them. CDR3 length: 14 amino acids. In DNA, the CDR3 is TGTGCCAGCAGCGTAGCTCAGGGTCTCAGGGGCTACACCTTC. Its translation is CASSVAQGLRGYTF.

This clone was detected once. The chain recombines TRBV11-2 with TRBJ2-7, with TRBD1 identical over 7 bases. Germline CDR1 SGHAT, CDR2 FQNNGV. The V segment lost 5 bases and the J segment 7 bases; nucleotides outside the gene matches: 17. This CDR3 region has 16 residues. This CDR3 is CASSPLHRGLLREQYF. DNA of the CDR3: TGTGCCAGCAGCCCACTTCACAGGGGCCTCCTGCGTGAGCAGTACTTC.

This chain joins TRBV25-1 and TRBJ1-4; 7 nucleotides match TRBD1. V lost 3 bases and J lost 7; bases outside the gene matches: 8. This CDR3 has 15 residues. CDR1 and CDR2 from the germline V gene are MGHDK and SYGVNS. CDR3 sequence reads: CASSDPTGRGEKLFF. CDR3 bases: TGTGCCAGCAGTGACCCGACAGGGCGGGGTGAAAAACTGTTTTTT.

This sequence joins TRBV16 and TRBJ2-1; the D gene is possibly TRBD2 (5 bases). Trimming took 0 bases from V and 4 from J, leaving 16 bases between them. Germline V CDR1 and CDR2: KGHSY, FQNENV. The length of the CDR3 is 17 residues. The CDR3 loop is CASSQSALATAYNEQFF. The CDR3 DNA follows: TGTGCCAGCAGCCAATCGGCTCTAGCCACCGCTTACAATGAGCAGTTCTTC.

In its sample, this clone was seen a few times. This sequence joins TRBV2 and TRBJ2-6, with 13 bases matching TRBD2. The CDR3 loop spans 17 amino acids. Trimming cost V 4 bases and J 0 bases; bases outside gene matches: 0. Germline V gene lookup returns CDR1 SNHLY and CDR2 FYNNEI. CDR3 amino acids: CASSGTSGSSGANVLTF. For the CDR3, the DNA is TGTGCCAGCAGTGGGACTAGCGGGAGCTCTGGGGCCAACGTCCTGACTTTC.

The chain uses TRBV4-1 and TRBJ2-3; 7 nucleotides line up with TRBD2. This CDR3 region has 15 residues. Germline V gene data show CDR1 as MGHRA and CDR2 as YSYEKL. With V trimmed by 7 bases and J by 2 bases, 9 bases remained unmatched. The CDR3 sequence: CASTAQSGVTDTQYF. In nucleotides, the CDR3 is TGCGCCAGCACCGCTCAGAGCGGGGTCACAGATACGCAGTATTTT.

V is TRBV5-6 and J is TRBJ1-4, with D perhaps matching TRBD1 (5 bases). The V end was cut by 4 bases, the J end by 0 bases, with 13 bases between. Per the germline V gene, CDR1 is SGHDT and CDR2 is YYEEEE. This CDR3 is 16 amino acids long. The CDR3 sequence: CASSPREVPTNEKLFF. In DNA, the CDR3 is TGTGCCAGCAGCCCCAGGGAAGTTCCAACTAATGAAAAACTGTTTTTT.

The rearrangement links TRBV5-6 to TRBJ1-5; possible D gene TRBD1, 6 bases. This CDR3 is built from 16 residues. Germline-derived CDR1 and CDR2 are SGHDT and YYEEEE. V dropped 4 bases and J dropped 2 bases, with 16 bases sitting between them. The CDR3 sequence: CASSQQGQRRNQPQHF. Written as DNA, the CDR3 is TGTGCCAGCAGCCAACAAGGACAGCGCCGCAATCAGCCCCAGCATTTT.

V usage is TRBV19 and J usage is TRBJ2-1, with D possibly TRBD2 on 6 matching bases. Germline V lookup: CDR1 LNHDA, CDR2 SQIVND (reference sequence). CDR3 length: 15 residues. The germline V and J ends were trimmed by 6 bases and 5 bases, with 17 bases remaining between them. CDR3 sequence reads: CASRRLFAGNNEQFF. CDR3 DNA sequence: TGTGCCAGTAGGCGACTATTTGCGGGAAACAATGAGCAGTTCTTC.

For the CDR3, the DNA is TGTGCCAGCAGCTTAATATCAGGCATCTATGGCTACACCTTC. Translated, it gives CASSLISGIYGYTF. V gene TRBV11-2 combines with J gene TRBJ1-2; D gene ambiguous. The germline CDR1 and CDR2 sequences are SGHAT and FQNNGV. CDR3 length equals 14 residues. Trimming left V 2 bases short and J 4 bases short, with 11 bases between.

In its sample, this clone was seen a few times. The chain uses TRBV4-3 and TRBJ2-5; 7 positions agree with TRBD2. Germline-derived CDR1 and CDR2 are LGHNA and YSLEER. This CDR3 comprises 14 residues. Trimming removed 0 bases from V and 3 bases from J; junction bases left unmatched: 1. The CDR3: CASSQDTSEETQYF. DNA of the CDR3: TGCGCCAGCAGCCAAGATACTAGCGAAGAGACCCAGTACTTC.

The count of this clone is one. J is TRBJ1-4 and V is TRBV2; D uncertain. V was shortened by 4 bases and J by 8 bases, with 11 bases between the two germline ends. This CDR3 spans 13 amino acids. Germline lookup yields CDR1 SNHLY and CDR2 FYNNEI. CDR3 in DNA: TGTGCCAGCAGTGTTGGGTTCAGGGAAAAACTGTTTTTT. This codes for CASSVGFREKLFF.

This chain uses TRBV6-5 with TRBJ2-7, with TRBD2 matching 10 bases. CDR1 is MNHEY, CDR2 SVGAGI, per germline. J was trimmed by 1 base and V by 2 bases; bases with no gene match: 2. This CDR3 has 15 residues. The CDR3 nucleotides are TGTGCCAGCAGTTACGAACTAGCGGGATCCTACGAGCAGTACTTC. This encodes CASSYELAGSYEQYF.

CDR3 sequence: CASSQGGPQAEAFF. CDR3 DNA sequence: TGCGCCAGCAGCCAAGGGGGGCCCCAAGCTGAAGCTTTCTTT. The rearrangement links TRBV4-1 to TRBJ1-1; D possibly corresponds to TRBD1 (6 bases). V dropped 1 base and J dropped 6 bases, with 12 bases sitting between them. The CDR3 covers 14 residues. The germline V gene encodes CDR1 MGHRA and CDR2 YSYEKL.